The rows below give T cell receptor beta chains drawn from one sample of a study of identical twins. MiXCR, applied by TCRdb to the 5' RACE reads, yields one record per CDR3 protein. The repertoire holds some 500,000 distinct CDR3 sequences, with approximately 10% as singletons. The sample was also linked to a second study, of yellow fever vaccine responses in identical twins.

Sequenced: PBMCs. These TCRs come from a woman younger than 30 in good health. CDR3s include the opening cysteine and the closing phenylalanine or tryptophan. The D gene is left open where the match is weak. Size values are once, few and many counts, or a class for expanded clones, and some rows have none.

V: TRBV29-1
J: TRBJ2-7
D: .
size: .
CDR3: CSVETTDSYEQYF
DNA: TGCAGCGTTGAAACGACGGACTCCTACGAGCAGTACTTC

V: TRBV20-1
J: TRBJ2-1
D: TRBD1
size: .
CDR3: CSARVRQGDKNSYNEQFF
DNA: TGCAGTGCTAGAGTGAGACAGGGGGATAAGAACTCCTACAATGAGCAGTTCTTC

V: TRBV27
J: TRBJ2-7
D: .
size: .
CDR3: CASSFGSGEQYF
DNA: TGTGCCAGCAGTTTTGGAAGTGGGGAGCAGTACTTC

V: TRBV5-6
J: TRBJ2-3
D: TRBD2
size: few
CDR3: CASSLDGRLAGGQADTQYF
DNA: TGTGCCAGCAGCTTGGATGGGAGACTAGCGGGAGGTCAGGCAGATACGCAGTATTTT

V: TRBV15
J: TRBJ2-7
D: .
size: .
CDR3: CATSSNRAGVEYEQYF
DNA: TGTGCCACCAGCTCCAACAGGGCCGGGGTTGAGTACGAGCAGTACTTC

V: TRBV5-1
J: TRBJ2-1
D: .
size: many
CDR3: CASSLRTASYNEQFF
DNA: TGCGCCAGCAGCTTGAGGACCGCATCCTACAATGAGCAGTTCTTC

V: TRBV7-9
J: TRBJ1-1
D: .
size: many
CDR3: CASLTLLNTEAFF
DNA: TGTGCCAGCTTGACCCTTCTGAACACTGAAGCTTTCTTT

V: TRBV2
J: TRBJ2-1
D: TRBD1
size: few
CDR3: CATSRRGGLGNEQFF
DNA: TGTGCCACCAGCCGGCGAGGGGGCTTAGGCAATGAGCAGTTCTTC

V: TRBV5-1
J: TRBJ2-7
D: TRBD2
size: many
CDR3: CASSLGGGGSPYEQYF
DNA: TGCGCCAGCAGCTTGGGTGGGGGGGGTTCCCCCTACGAGCAGTACTTC

V: TRBV5-1
J: TRBJ2-1
D: TRBD2
size: many
CDR3: CASSPSGVYNEQFF
DNA: TGCGCCAGCAGCCCTAGCGGGGTCTACAATGAGCAGTTCTTC

V: TRBV3-1
J: TRBJ2-5
D: .
size: few
CDR3: CASSQEDRSRETQYF
DNA: TGTGCCAGCAGCCAAGAGGACAGAAGTCGAGAGACCCAGTACTTC

V: TRBV2
J: TRBJ2-2
D: TRBD2
size: .
CDR3: CASSTSGSLLNTGELFF
DNA: TGTGCCAGCAGTACTAGCGGCTCCCTTTTGAACACCGGGGAGCTGTTTTTT

V: TRBV4-1
J: TRBJ2-3
D: TRBD2
size: many
CDR3: CASSQVGTSGREITDTQYF
DNA: TGCGCCAGCAGCCAAGTTGGAACTAGCGGGAGAGAGATCACAGATACGCAGTATTTT

V: TRBV10-1
J: TRBJ2-1
D: .
size: .
CDR3: CASSEPPHNEQFF
DNA: TGCGCCAGCAGTGAGCCCCCCCACAATGAGCAGTTCTTC

V: TRBV6-5
J: TRBJ2-1
D: TRBD2
size: .
CDR3: CASSYTTSGMANEQFF
DNA: TGTGCCAGCAGTTACACGACTAGCGGGATGGCCAATGAGCAGTTCTTC

V: TRBV27
J: TRBJ2-7
D: .
size: many
CDR3: CASSYGGAVYEQYF
DNA: TGTGCCAGCAGTTACGGAGGTGCGGTCTACGAGCAGTACTTC

V: TRBV20-1
J: TRBJ2-5
D: .
size: .
CDR3: CSARDILNQETQYF
DNA: TGCAGTGCTAGAGATATCCTGAACCAAGAGACCCAGTACTTC

V: TRBV5-6
J: TRBJ2-2
D: .
size: few
CDR3: CASSLVRSSGELFF
DNA: TGTGCCAGCAGCTTGGTCCGGTCTAGCGGGGAGCTGTTTTTT

V: TRBV28
J: TRBJ2-1
D: TRBD2
size: .
CDR3: CAMASGGRNEQFF
DNA: TGTGCCATGGCTAGCGGGGGGCGCAATGAGCAGTTCTTC

V: TRBV16
J: TRBJ2-1
D: TRBD2
size: .
CDR3: CASSPLTSRINNEQFF
DNA: TGTGCCAGCAGCCCTCTGACTAGCAGGATTAACAATGAGCAGTTCTTC

V: TRBV6-1
J: TRBJ1-6
D: TRBD1
size: few
CDR3: CASSISTGTASPLHF
DNA: TGTGCCAGCAGCATCTCGACAGGGACGGCTTCACCCCTCCACTTT

V: TRBV3-1
J: TRBJ2-3
D: .
size: many
CDR3: CASSQEPRQGGGTQYF
DNA: TGTGCCAGCAGCCAAGAACCCCGACAGGGAGGGGGTACGCAGTATTTT

V: TRBV5-1
J: TRBJ2-7
D: .
size: few
CDR3: CASSVLREDPYEQYF
DNA: TGCGCCAGCAGCGTTCTCCGGGAAGATCCCTACGAGCAGTACTTC

V: TRBV28
J: TRBJ2-1
D: .
size: .
CDR3: CASSFLQLDTTHVQFF
DNA: TGTGCCAGCAGTTTCCTCCAGCTAGATACAACCCACGTGCAGTTCTTC

V: TRBV6-4
J: TRBJ2-1
D: TRBD2
size: many
CDR3: CASSTTSGGNDEQFF
DNA: TGTGCCAGCAGCACAACTAGCGGGGGGAACGATGAGCAGTTCTTC

V: TRBV6-1
J: TRBJ2-5
D: .
size: few
CDR3: CASSDTGLPQETQYF
DNA: TGTGCCAGCAGTGACACCGGCCTCCCCCAAGAGACCCAGTACTTC

V: TRBV11-2
J: TRBJ2-7
D: .
size: .
CDR3: CASSLDSGGPKSYEQYF
DNA: TGTGCCAGCAGCTTAGATTCTGGGGGACCGAAATCCTACGAGCAGTACTTC

V: TRBV6-5
J: TRBJ1-6
D: .
size: .
CDR3: CASTLTALTDNSPLHF
DNA: TGTGCCAGCACCTTGACAGCTCTAACCGATAATTCACCCCTCCACTTT

V: TRBV6-1
J: TRBJ2-7
D: TRBD1
size: .
CDR3: CASSSDRGPAYEQYF
DNA: TGTGCCAGTTCTTCGGACAGGGGTCCGGCTTACGAGCAGTACTTC

V: TRBV10-1
J: TRBJ2-2
D: .
size: .
CDR3: CASSESYVTGELFF
DNA: TGCGCCAGCAGTGAGTCGTACGTCACCGGGGAGCTGTTTTTT

V: TRBV11-2
J: TRBJ2-2
D: TRBD2
size: .
CDR3: CASSSRITISGSRTGELFF
DNA: TGTGCCAGCAGCTCCCGCATCACCATTAGCGGGAGTCGGACCGGGGAGCTGTTTTTT

V: TRBV12-3/TRBV12-4
J: TRBJ2-6
D: TRBD2
size: many
CDR3: CASSSWLAGGGANVLTF
DNA: TGTGCCAGCAGTTCATGGCTAGCGGGAGGTGGGGCCAACGTCCTGACTTTC

V: TRBV16
J: TRBJ2-6
D: .
size: many
CDR3: CASTRGAGGANVLTF
DNA: TGTGCCAGCACCCGCGGCGCAGGGGGGGCCAACGTCCTGACTTTC